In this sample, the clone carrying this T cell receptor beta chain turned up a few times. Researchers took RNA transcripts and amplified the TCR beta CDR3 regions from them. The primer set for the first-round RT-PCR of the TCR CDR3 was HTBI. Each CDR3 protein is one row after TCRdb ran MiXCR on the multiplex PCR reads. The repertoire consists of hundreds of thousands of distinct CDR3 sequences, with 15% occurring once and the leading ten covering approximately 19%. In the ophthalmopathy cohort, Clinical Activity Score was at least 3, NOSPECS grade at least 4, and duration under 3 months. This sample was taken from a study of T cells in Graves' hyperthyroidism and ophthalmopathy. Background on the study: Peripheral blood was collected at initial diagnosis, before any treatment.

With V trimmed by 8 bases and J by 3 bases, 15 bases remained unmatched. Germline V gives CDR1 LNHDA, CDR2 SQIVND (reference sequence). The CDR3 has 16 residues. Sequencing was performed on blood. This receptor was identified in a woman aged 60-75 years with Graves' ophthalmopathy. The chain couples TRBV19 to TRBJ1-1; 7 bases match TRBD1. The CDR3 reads CASAGWRTGRYTEAFF. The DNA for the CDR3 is TGTGCCAGTGCCGGATGGAGGACAGGCCGATACACTGAAGCTTTCTTT.